The rows below give T cell receptor beta chains drawn from one sample of a study of molecular identifiers for immune sequencing clone quantification. TCRdb fed the PCR reads into MiXCR, producing one record per CDR3 protein. Altogether some 2,000 distinct CDR3 sequences are present, about 23% being singletons, with the ten largest covering about 9%. Specimen: naive CD8+ T cells from blood, with Jurkat cell RNA spiked in. The receptor set was obtained from a human donor in good health. Some libraries in this study had Jurkat cell RNA spiked in. Both conserved end residues are part of each CDR3. Each record gives: V gene, clone size, D gene, CDR3 length, J gene, CDR3 protein, CDR3 DNA. The D gene is left open where the match is weak. Part of the rows lack a size; the others show once, few, many or a class for expanded clones.

TRBV9,NA,NA,16,TRBJ1-2,CASSVERQVLTFGYTF,TGTGCCAGCAGCGTAGAACGTCAGGTTTTGACCTTTGGCTACACCTTC
TRBV4-1,NA,NA,14,TRBJ1-5,CASSQGSGAQPQHF,TGCGCCAGCAGCCAAGGGTCAGGGGCTCAGCCCCAGCATTTT
TRBV29-1,medium-sized,NA,14,TRBJ2-7,CSVEKAGRGYEQYF,TGCAGCGTTGAAAAGGCGGGACGAGGCTACGAGCAGTACTTC
TRBV5-6,large,TRBD1,13,TRBJ2-1,CASSPTGVDEQFF,TGTGCCAGCAGCCCCACAGGGGTGGATGAGCAGTTCTTC
TRBV7-6,NA,NA,15,TRBJ2-2,CASSPIGTNTGELFF,TGTGCCAGCAGCCCCATCGGGACCAACACCGGGGAGCTGTTTTTT
TRBV4-1,medium-sized,TRBD2,15,TRBJ2-3,CASSQFSGRADTQYF,TGCGCCAGCAGCCAATTTAGCGGGAGGGCAGATACGCAGTATTTT
TRBV3-1,medium-sized,NA,18,TRBJ2-7,CASSQGLVVTSKRDEQYF,TGTGCCAGCAGCCAAGGATTAGTCGTTACTAGTAAAAGGGACGAGCAGTACTTC
TRBV27,medium-sized,TRBD2,15,TRBJ2-3,CASTVAGGRWDTQYF,TGTGCCAGCACCGTAGCGGGAGGGCGATGGGATACGCAGTATTTT
TRBV9,large,NA,14,TRBJ2-5,CASSPAGPQETQYF,TGTGCCAGCAGCCCCGCCGGGCCCCAAGAGACCCAGTACTTC
TRBV2,NA,TRBD2,15,TRBJ2-7,CASSDWNSGTEEQYF,TGTGCCAGCAGTGATTGGAATAGCGGGACGGAAGAGCAGTACTTC
TRBV28,medium-sized,NA,16,TRBJ2-3,CASSLGSLGTTDTQYF,TGTGCCAGCAGTTTAGGGTCGTTGGGGACCACAGATACGCAGTATTTT
TRBV14,medium-sized,NA,13,TRBJ2-2,CASSQVGAGELFF,TGTGCCAGCAGCCAAGTGGGGGCCGGGGAGCTGTTTTTT
TRBV27,NA,NA,12,TRBJ2-2,CASGFPIGELSF,TGTGCCAGCGGGTTCCCTATAGGGGAGCTGTCTTTT
TRBV6-2/TRBV6-3,medium-sized,TRBD2,13,TRBJ2-7,CASIFAGGLQQYF,TGTGCCAGCATCTTTGCGGGAGGGCTACAGCAGTACTTC
TRBV12-3/TRBV12-4,medium-sized,NA,12,TRBJ1-5,CASSFGNQPQHF,TGTGCCAGCAGTTTCGGCAATCAGCCCCAGCATTTT
TRBV11-2,medium-sized,NA,16,TRBJ2-1,CASSLGGPSAYNEQFF,TGTGCCAGCAGCCTCGGAGGGCCCTCCGCCTACAATGAGCAGTTCTTC
TRBV20-1,large,NA,14,TRBJ2-1,CSATSSLSYNEQFF,TGCAGTGCTACGTCGAGCCTATCCTACAATGAGCAGTTCTTC
TRBV11-2,medium-sized,TRBD1,15,TRBJ2-1,CASSQGGAGYNEQFF,TGTGCCAGCAGCCAAGGGGGCGCAGGGTACAATGAGCAGTTCTTC
TRBV3-1,medium-sized,NA,15,TRBJ2-1,CASSQAWTGNNEQFF,TGTGCCAGCAGCCAGGCCTGGACTGGAAACAATGAGCAGTTCTTC
TRBV29-1,large,NA,12,TRBJ2-7,CSVESTLYEQYF,TGCAGCGTTGAGTCCACCCTCTACGAGCAGTACTTC
TRBV18,medium-sized,NA,14,TRBJ2-3,CASSPVASTDTQYF,TGTGCCAGCTCACCCGTGGCTAGCACTGATACGCAGTATTTT
TRBV9,medium-sized,NA,14,TRBJ1-4,CASSGSGVNEKLFF,TGTGCCAGCAGCGGCAGCGGGGTGAATGAAAAACTGTTTTTT
TRBV28,few,TRBD2,17,TRBJ2-7,CASSLRTLAGSSYEQYF,TGTGCCAGCAGTCTCCGCACCCTAGCGGGAAGCTCCTACGAGCAGTACTTC
TRBV4-1,NA,NA,13,TRBJ2-7,CASSQVRSYEQYF,TGCGCCAGCAGCCAAGTACGCAGCTACGAGCAGTACTTC
TRBV11-3,medium-sized,NA,15,TRBJ2-2,CASSLGDTNTGELFF,TGTGCCAGCAGCTTAGGGGACACGAACACCGGGGAGCTGTTTTTT
TRBV23-1,NA,NA,13,TRBJ1-5,CASSGEGDQPQHF,TGCGCCAGCAGCGGGGAGGGGGATCAGCCCCAGCATTTT
TRBV5-1,few,NA,13,TRBJ1-1,CASARRMNTEAFF,TGCGCCAGTGCTCGGAGGATGAACACTGAAGCTTTCTTT
TRBV25-1,large,NA,13,TRBJ1-5,CASTSRASQPQHF,TGTGCCAGCACCAGCAGGGCCTCTCAGCCCCAGCATTTT
TRBV6-2/TRBV6-3,medium-sized,TRBD2,16,TRBJ2-7,CASSFGTSGRAYEQYF,TGTGCCAGCAGTTTTGGGACTAGCGGGAGAGCCTACGAGCAGTACTTC
TRBV7-3,once,NA,14,TRBJ2-3,CASSLGLGADTQYF,TGTGCCAGCAGCTTGGGGTTGGGCGCAGATACGCAGTATTTT
TRBV7-2,NA,NA,14,TRBJ2-7,CANSLSEGLGEQYF,TGTGCCAACAGCTTAAGCGAGGGATTGGGAGAGCAGTACTTC
TRBV6-2/TRBV6-3,large,TRBD1,15,TRBJ2-5,CASRSGTVYLETQYF,TGTGCCAGCAGATCCGGGACAGTGTACCTAGAGACCCAGTACTTC
TRBV7-2,large,TRBD2,15,TRBJ2-1,CASSLTSGPYNEQFF,TGTGCCAGCAGCCTAACTAGCGGGCCGTACAATGAGCAGTTCTTC
TRBV5-1,medium-sized,TRBD1,17,TRBJ1-1,CASSLEGAGTGGTEAFF,TGCGCCAGCAGCTTGGAAGGGGCTGGGACAGGGGGCACTGAAGCTTTCTTT
TRBV6-2/TRBV6-3,large,NA,14,TRBJ2-7,CASSYGNRPYEQYF,TGTGCCAGCAGTTATGGAAACAGGCCCTACGAGCAGTACTTC
TRBV12-3/TRBV12-4,large,NA,15,TRBJ2-3,CASTPPGDNWNTQYF,TGTGCCAGCACCCCCCCCGGGGACAATTGGAATACGCAGTATTTT
TRBV27,medium-sized,TRBD2,15,TRBJ2-3,CASGTIPLTTDTQYF,TGTGCCAGCGGGACTATCCCACTTACCACAGATACGCAGTATTTT
TRBV27,large,NA,13,TRBJ2-2,CASSYGVGGELFF,TGTGCCAGCAGTTACGGGGTCGGCGGGGAGCTGTTTTTT
TRBV28,NA,TRBD2,20,TRBJ2-3,CASSLSWDPSTSGSTDMQYF,TGTGCCAGCAGTTTAAGTTGGGACCCTTCGACTAGCGGGAGTACAGATATGCAGTATTTT
TRBV19,medium-sized,NA,14,TRBJ2-1,CASSILAVNNEQFF,TGTGCCAGTAGTATATTAGCGGTAAACAATGAGCAGTTCTTC
TRBV18,medium-sized,NA,11,TRBJ2-5,CASSQQETQYF,TGTGCCAGCTCTCAGCAAGAGACCCAGTACTTC
TRBV6-2/TRBV6-3,medium-sized,NA,13,TRBJ2-7,CASSYGPSYEQYF,TGTGCCAGCAGTTACGGTCCGTCCTACGAGCAGTACTTC
TRBV20-1,medium-sized,TRBD2,13,TRBJ2-2,CSARDGGTGELFF,TGCAGTGCGAGAGACGGGGGGACCGGGGAGCTGTTTTTT
TRBV11-3,NA,NA,14,TRBJ2-7,CASSNRLTAGEQYF,TGTGCCAGCAGCAACCGACTGACAGCCGGCGAGCAGTACTTC
TRBV6-5,medium-sized,NA,13,TRBJ2-2,CASSYMDYRELFF,TGTGCCAGCAGTTACATGGACTATCGGGAGCTGTTTTTT
TRBV29-1,large,NA,12,TRBJ1-5,CGSGGGNQPQHF,TGCGGATCCGGGGGCGGCAATCAGCCCCAGCATTTT
TRBV5-6,few,NA,14,TRBJ2-7,CASSRGTFLYEQYF,TGTGCCAGCAGCCGCGGGACTTTCCTATACGAGCAGTACTTC
TRBV5-4,NA,NA,12,TRBJ2-1,CASSGGYNEQFF,TGTGCCAGCAGCGGTGGCTACAATGAGCAGTTCTTC
TRBV29-1,NA,TRBD1,15,TRBJ2-7,CSVDSRDRGLYEQYF,TGCAGCGTTGACAGCCGGGACAGGGGGTTGTACGAGCAGTACTTC
TRBV27,medium-sized,TRBD1,17,TRBJ2-1,CASRNQGQGINTGEQFF,TGTGCCAGCAGGAATCAGGGACAGGGGATCAATACGGGTGAGCAGTTCTTC
TRBV7-6,few,TRBD2,13,TRBJ2-5,CASSSGTSGNQYF,TGTGCCAGCAGCAGCGGGACTAGCGGGAACCAGTACTTC
TRBV3-1,NA,NA,17,TRBJ2-7,CASSPRPEPKASYEQHF,TGTGCCAGCAGCCCCCGTCCTGAACCCAAGGCCTCCTACGAGCAGCACTTC
TRBV29-1,medium-sized,TRBD1,16,TRBJ2-7,CSVKSPGQGFPREQYF,TGCAGCGTCAAATCACCGGGACAGGGTTTTCCCCGGGAGCAGTACTTC